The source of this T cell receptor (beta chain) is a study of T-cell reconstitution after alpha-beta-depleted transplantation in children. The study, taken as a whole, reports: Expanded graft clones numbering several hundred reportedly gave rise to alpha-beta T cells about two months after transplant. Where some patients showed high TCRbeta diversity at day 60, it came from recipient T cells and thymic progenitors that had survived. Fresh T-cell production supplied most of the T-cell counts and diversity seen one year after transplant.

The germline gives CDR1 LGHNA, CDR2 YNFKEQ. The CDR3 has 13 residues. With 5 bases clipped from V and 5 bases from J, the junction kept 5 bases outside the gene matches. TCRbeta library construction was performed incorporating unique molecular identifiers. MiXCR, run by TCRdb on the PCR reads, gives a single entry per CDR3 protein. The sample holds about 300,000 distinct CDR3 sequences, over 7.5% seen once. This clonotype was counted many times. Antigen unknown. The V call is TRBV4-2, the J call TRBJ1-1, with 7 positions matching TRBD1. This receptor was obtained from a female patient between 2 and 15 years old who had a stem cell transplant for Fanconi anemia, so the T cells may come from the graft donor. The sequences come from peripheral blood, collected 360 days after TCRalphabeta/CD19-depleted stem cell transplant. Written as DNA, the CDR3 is TGTGCCAGCAGCACAGGGGTTTGGACTGAAGCTTTCTTT. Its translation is CASSTGVWTEAFF.